A single T cell receptor (beta chain) is shown here with its context. Its antigen is currently unknown. This sample stems from a study of shared clonotypes between healthy human individuals. Across the whole study: Each donor contributed plates that comprised three CD4 naive, three CD4 memory, two CD8 naive and one CD8 memory.

Findings and limits, study-wide: Some naive CD4 clonotypes, around 4.7%, turned up in common across a handful of donors.

The donors were all Caucasian adults (living in Nashville, Tennessee). Replicate PCRs from sorted subsets contained around 200 ng DNA, which is 29,000 or so T cell genomes. The method was immunoSEQ multiplex PCR; TCRdb's version includes in-frame clones alone and lacks a portion of them. Here the sample spans about 1.5 million clones, roughly 96% being singletons. Trimming removed 0 bases from V and 4 bases from J; junction bases left unmatched: 1. This CDR3 has 15 amino acids. The germline CDR1 and CDR2 sequences are MNHNY and SVGAGI (reference sequence). The sequenced sample was naive CD4+ T cells sorted from blood. The sample's subset: CD45RA+ positively selected. This receptor was obtained from a man in his thirties or forties in good health. The rearrangement links TRBV6-6 to TRBJ1-5; 9 nucleotides align to TRBD1. CDR3 nucleotides: TGTGCCAGCAGTTACTCCGGACAGGGGAATCAGCCCCAGCATTTT. This codes for CASSYSGQGNQPQHF.